Listed here are 25 T cell receptor beta chains from one sample, sequenced in a study of shared clonotypes between healthy human individuals. Profiling relied on immunoSEQ multiplex PCR, and the TCRdb table lists in-frame clones only, not all of them. Here the sample spans around 450,000 clones, about 76% being singletons. The sample was PBMCs. The receptors were sampled from a woman aged 40 to 49 in good health. Some clones in this sample may be carry-over from other donors' samples.

The V call is TRBV28, the J call TRBJ2-7; D remains ambiguous. Germline V gene lookup returns CDR1 MDHEN and CDR2 SYDVKM. Trimming removed 5 bases from V and 5 bases from J, with 10 bases in between. The CDR3 is made up of 12 amino acids. The CDR3 sequence: CASSLRTHEQYF. In DNA, the CDR3 is TGTGCCAGCAGTCTTCGGACCCACGAGCAGTACTTC.

The V gene is TRBV15, the J gene TRBJ1-3; no clear D. The CDR3 consists of 17 residues. V dropped 1 base and J dropped 0 bases, with 13 bases sitting between them. The V gene's germline CDR1 is LNHNV and CDR2 YYDKDF (reference sequence). CDR3 sequence: CATSRVATKDSGNTIYF. The CDR3 DNA follows: TGTGCCACCAGCAGAGTAGCGACCAAAGACTCTGGAAACACCATATATTTT.

The chain has TRBV4-1 and TRBJ2-7; 8 bases are a match to TRBD2. The CDR3 contains 14 residues. With 4 bases clipped from V and 3 bases from J, the junction kept 5 bases outside the gene matches. Germline lookup yields CDR1 MGHRA and CDR2 YSYEKL. CDR3: CASSRLAGNYEQYF. CDR3 sequence (DNA): TGCGCCAGCAGCCGATTAGCGGGGAACTACGAGCAGTACTTC.

The chain carries TRBV7-2 and TRBJ2-6, with 9 bases aligning to TRBD1. The V gene's germline CDR1 is SGHTA and CDR2 FQGNSA. V trimming: 5 bases; J trimming: 4 bases; junction bases outside the gene matches: 6. The CDR3 runs to 16 residues. The chain's CDR3 is CASSAGQGSGANVLTF. In DNA, the CDR3 is TGTGCCAGCAGCGCCGGACAGGGGAGCGGGGCCAACGTCCTGACTTTC.

As for this clone: Other DNA sequences within the sample encode an identical CDR3. The chain couples TRBV7-3 to TRBJ2-1; D gene unclear. V was trimmed by 1 base and J by 0 bases, leaving 7 bases between them. This CDR3 region has 15 residues. Germline V CDR1 and CDR2: SGHTA, FQGTGA. The CDR3: CASSLSPSSYNEQFF. CDR3 in DNA: TGTGCCAGCAGCTTAAGTCCTAGCTCCTACAATGAGCAGTTCTTC.

CDR3 bases: TGTGCCAGCAGCTTATCCGGCAGGGGTGCTTTCTTT. It translates to CASSLSGRGAFF. This chain connects TRBV11-2 to TRBJ1-1; perhaps TRBD1 as D (6 bases). CDR3 length equals 12 residues. V lost 2 bases and J lost 11, with 12 bases in between. Germline values: CDR1 SGHAT, CDR2 FQNNGV.

V and J are TRBV4-1 and TRBJ1-2; D is uncertain. In germline, CDR1 is MGHRA, CDR2 YSYEKL. Trimming cost V 3 bases and J 4 bases, with 15 bases left between them. This CDR3 spans 15 amino acids. The CDR3 is CASSHSAPGGYGYTF. Written as DNA, the CDR3 is TGCGCCAGCAGCCACAGCGCCCCGGGCGGCTATGGCTACACCTTC.

The rearrangement uses TRBV9 and TRBJ1-2; D remains unclear. This CDR3 is built from 12 residues. Germline-derived CDR1 and CDR2 are SGDLS and YYNGEE. Trimming removed 2 bases at V and 1 base at J, with 3 bases between. CDR3 DNA sequence: TGTGCCAGCAGCGTTAATAACTATGGCTACACCTTC. Protein sequence: CASSVNNYGYTF.

The chain joins TRBV10-3 to TRBJ1-2; a weak D match, TRBD1 (5 bases). Germline CDR1 and CDR2: ENHRY and SYGVKD. CDR3 length: 15 residues. The V and J ends lost 0 bases and 7 bases respectively, with 15 bases between them. The CDR3 is CAISESIGREVGYTF. The CDR3 DNA reads as TGTGCCATCAGTGAGTCGATTGGCAGGGAGGTTGGCTACACCTTC.

This chain connects TRBV28 to TRBJ2-2, with a weak D call TRBD2 (7 bases). Germline-derived CDR1 and CDR2 are MDHEN and SYDVKM. V shed 6 bases and J shed 4 bases, with 15 bases lying between them. This CDR3 is 15 amino acids long. CDR3 protein: CASRSGGGSTGELFF. CDR3 coding DNA: TGTGCCAGCAGATCGGGGGGCGGGAGCACCGGGGAGCTGTTTTTT.

There are a few counts of this clone. This chain connects TRBV5-1 to TRBJ2-3, with TRBD2 matching over 8 bases. The germline CDR1 and CDR2 sequences are SGHRS and YFSETQ. The CDR3 is 16 residues long. V lost 1 base and J lost 4; bases outside the gene matches: 8. For the CDR3, the DNA is TGCGCCAGCAGCTTGATGGGGGCGACTAGCGCAGATACGCAGTATTTT. Its translation: CASSLMGATSADTQYF.

The CDR3 loop is CSVVTDTYEQYF. The CDR3 region has the DNA TGCAGCGTTGTGACGGACACCTACGAGCAGTACTTC. The J gene is TRBJ2-5, the V gene TRBV29-1; maybe TRBD1 (5 bases). The J call may be mistaken, given a closer DNA end match to TRBJ2-7. From germline, CDR1 is SQVTM and CDR2 ANQGSEA. This CDR3 has 12 amino acids.

Written as DNA, the CDR3 is TGCGCCAGCAGTGACCCTCGGACTAGCGGACGCACAGATACGCAGTATTTT. It is translated as CASSDPRTSGRTDTQYF. This chain links TRBV10-1 with TRBJ2-3; 10 nucleotides align to TRBD2. Germline V gene lookup returns CDR1 WNHNN and CDR2 SYGVQD (reference sequence). J gave up 1 base and V 3 bases, and 7 bases lay outside the gene matches. The CDR3 loop spans 17 amino acids.

This clone showed up just once. The sample contains more than one DNA sequence encoding this CDR3. CDR3 coding DNA: TGTGCCAGCTCCCCCCCGAGCACCGGGGAGCTGTTTTTT. Amino acids: CASSPPSTGELFF. This chain uses TRBV18 with TRBJ2-2; no firm D call. CDR1 is KGHSH and CDR2 is LQKENI in the germline V gene. There are 13 residues in the CDR3. Trimming removed 6 bases from V and 4 bases from J, with 9 bases in between. The full variable domain, its missing parts supplied by reference TRBV18 and TRBJ2-2, is NAGVMQNPRHLVRRRGQEARLRCSPMKGHSHVYWYRQLPEEGLKFMVYLQKENIIDESGMPKERFSAEFPKEGPSILRIQQVVRGDSAAYFCASSPPSTGELFFGEGSRLTVL.

This clone occurred many times. Written as DNA, the CDR3 is TGCAGCGTTGAAAACCTTGGACAGGGGGGGACAGATACGCAGTATTTT. This sequence encodes CSVENLGQGGTDTQYF. The rearrangement joins TRBV29-1 to TRBJ2-3; the match to TRBD1 covers 10 bases. V lost 2 bases and J lost 3; bases outside the gene matches: 8. Germline CDR1 SQVTM, CDR2 ANQGSEA. The CDR3 length is 16 residues.

The V call is TRBV5-4, the J call TRBJ1-3; weak D call: TRBD1 (5 bases). The germline V gene has CDR1 SGHNT and CDR2 YYREEE (reference sequence). The length of the CDR3 is 15 residues. Trimming stripped 0 bases from V and 2 bases from J, with 9 bases between. The CDR3 loop is CASSLGSGTGNTIYF. CDR3 nucleotides: TGTGCCAGCAGCTTGGGATCAGGGACTGGAAACACCATATATTTT.

DNA of the CDR3: TGCGCCAGCAGCCTTTACAGGGGCGGGTCAGCTAATGAAAAACTGTTTTTT. Translating gives CASSLYRGGSANEKLFF. The chain has TRBV5-1 and TRBJ1-4; 7 bases align to TRBD1. V was clipped by 4 bases and J by 3 bases; unmatched bases: 12. The CDR3 contains 17 residues. CDR1 and CDR2 from the germline V gene are SGHRS and YFSETQ.

The chain combines TRBV29-1 with TRBJ1-1; D gene ambiguous. Deletions cut 1 base from V and 1 base from J, with 7 bases between. CDR3 length: 13 amino acids. CDR1 and CDR2 from the germline V gene are SQVTM and ANQGSEA. Here the CDR3 reads CSVEGSQNTEAFF. As DNA, the CDR3 is TGCAGCGTTGAAGGGAGCCAGAACACTGAAGCTTTCTTT.

The chain carries TRBV2 and TRBJ2-4, with unresolved D. With 3 bases removed from V and 0 bases from J, the gap between germline ends came to 12 bases. Germline-derived CDR1 and CDR2 are SNHLY and FYNNEI. The CDR3 runs 16 residues. The CDR3 DNA reads TGTGCCAGCAGTGATAACTACGATCTAGCCAAAAACATTCAGTACTTC. It is translated as CASSDNYDLAKNIQYF.

This chain joins TRBV7-3 and TRBJ2-1, with D possibly TRBD1 on 5 matching bases. The ends were cut back, 5 bases at V and 2 bases at J, with 13 bases in the middle. This CDR3 contains 15 residues. Germline V lookup: CDR1 SGHTA, CDR2 FQGTGA. CDR3 amino acids: CASSRTWEAYNEQFF. The DNA of the CDR3 is TGTGCCAGCAGCCGGACATGGGAAGCCTACAATGAGCAGTTCTTC.

The chain recombines TRBV6-1 with TRBJ1-4; no clear D. The CDR3 extends over 13 amino acids. CDR1 is MNHNS, CDR2 SASEGT, per germline. V lost 3 bases and J lost 6, with 8 bases in between. CDR3 sequence reads: CASSEINDEKLFF. The DNA of the CDR3 is TGTGCCAGCAGTGAGATCAATGATGAAAAACTGTTTTTT.

This clone is medium-sized. The same CDR3 also results from other DNA sequences found in this sample. The CDR3, as DNA: TGTGCCAGCAGACAGGGGAATCGGGAAAAACTGTTTTTT. Its protein product is CASRQGNREKLFF. The rearrangement links TRBV6-5 to TRBJ1-4; 7 positions match TRBD1. CDR1 and CDR2 from the germline V gene are MNHEY and SVGAGI. With V trimmed by 6 bases and J by 8 bases, 6 bases remained unmatched. There are 13 residues in the CDR3.

This clone occurred a few times. A read error may produce the germline difference seen at one junction end. The chain is built from TRBV7-7 and TRBJ2-5; D may be TRBD1 or TRBD2 (5 bases each). This CDR3 is built from 15 residues. CDR1 is SSHAT and CDR2 is FNYEAQ in the germline V gene (reference sequence). The CDR3 loop reads CASSLIGTREETQYF. The CDR3 DNA reads TGTGCTAGCAGCTTGATAGGGACCAGGGAAGAGACCCAGTACTTC.

This chain links TRBV4-2 with TRBJ2-7; D possibly uses TRBD1 or TRBD2 (5 bases each). Deletions cut 3 bases from V and 0 bases from J, with 12 bases between. Germline loops: CDR1 LGHNA, CDR2 YNFKEQ. The CDR3 extends over 15 amino acids. In DNA form, the CDR3 reads TGTGCCAGCAGCCAGGGGGTAGCAGACTCCTACGAGCAGTACTTC. Its protein is CASSQGVADSYEQYF.

This clone was observed a handful of times. The chain employs TRBV27 and TRBJ1-1, with TRBD1 as a possible D gene (5 bases). The CDR3 totals 17 residues. Germline values: CDR1 MNHEY, CDR2 SMNVEV (reference sequence). V lost 4 bases, J lost 6 bases, and 24 bases lay in between. This CDR3 reads CASSSWTTEKFRSEAFF. CDR3 coding DNA: TGTGCCAGCAGTTCTTGGACAACCGAGAAATTCAGGTCTGAAGCTTTCTTT.